This is a list of T cell receptor beta chains from one sample in a study of T cells in Graves' hyperthyroidism and ophthalmopathy. TCRdb recomputed calls from the multiplex PCR reads with MiXCR, one row per CDR3 protein. The table lists about 250,000 distinct CDR3 sequences, approximately 23% of them singletons. Input material: blood. Receptors were obtained from a woman between 40 and 55 years old with Graves' ophthalmopathy. Each CDR3 is given with its conserved first and last residue. The D gene is left open where the match is weak. Not all rows give a size; the values are once, few, many and, for expanded clones, a class.

>many|TRBD1|TRBV20-1|TRBJ1-5
CSARGDRGNQPQHF
TGCAGTGCTAGAGGGGACAGGGGCAATCAGCCCCAGCATTTT
>many|-|TRBV11-3|TRBJ1-1
CASSLEVPGMFITFF
TGTGCCAGCAGCTTAGAGGTCCCAGGGATGTTCATAACTTTCTTT
>many|-|TRBV28|TRBJ1-1
CASSLTRRGGTEAFF
TGTGCCAGCAGTTTAACCCGCCGAGGCGGCACTGAAGCTTTCTTT
>-|-|TRBV12-3/TRBV12-4|TRBJ2-2
CASTQDTSSSGELFF
TGTGCCAGCACCCAAGACACATCGTCCAGCGGGGAGCTGTTTTTT
>many|-|TRBV6-1|TRBJ1-1
CASIGRPGRVFTEAFF
TGTGCCAGCATTGGCCGACCAGGCCGGGTGTTCACTGAAGCTTTCTTT
>many|TRBD1|TRBV28|TRBJ1-1
CASRTGGNTEAFF
TGTGCCAGCCGGACAGGGGGCAACACTGAAGCTTTCTTT
>-|-|TRBV12-3/TRBV12-4|TRBJ1-3
CASRGGPAGNAIYF
TGTGCCAGCAGGGGGGGACCTGCTGGAAACGCCATATATTTT
>-|TRBD2|TRBV6-5|TRBJ2-5
CASSPRGTSGRVETQYF
TGTGCCAGCAGTCCTCGAGGGACTAGCGGGAGGGTAGAGACCCAGTACTTC
>many|TRBD2|TRBV20-1|TRBJ2-7
CSAPPLSGRAKLEQYF
TGCAGTGCTCCCCCGCTTAGCGGGAGGGCCAAGTTGGAGCAGTACTTC
>many|-|TRBV11-1|TRBJ2-2
CASSLYGIGGTGELFF
TGTGCCAGCAGCTTATACGGGATTGGGGGCACCGGGGAGCTGTTTTTT
>many|TRBD1|TRBV2|TRBJ2-4
CASSGGQGSSTKNIQYF
TGTGCCAGCAGTGGGGGACAGGGTTCCTCGACCAAAAACATTCAGTACTTC
>once|-|TRBV6-1|TRBJ2-7
CASSETLSYEQYF
TGTGCCAGCAGTGAAACTCTTTCCTACGAGCAGTACTTC
>many|TRBD2|TRBV9|TRBJ2-5
CASSSGLAGAETQYF
TGTGCCAGCAGCTCGGGACTAGCGGGAGCAGAGACCCAGTACTTC
>many|TRBD2|TRBV11-1|TRBJ2-2
CASSFPSGSISGELFF
TGTGCCAGCAGCTTTCCTAGCGGGAGTATCTCCGGGGAGCTGTTTTTT
>many|-|TRBV28|TRBJ1-2
CASSLVAGDGYTF
TGTGCCAGCAGTTTAGTTGCCGGGGATGGCTACACCTTC
>-|-|TRBV6-1|TRBJ1-3
CASSRNSGNTIYF
TGTGCCAGCAGTCGGAACTCTGGAAACACCATATATTTT
>many|-|TRBV19|TRBJ2-7
CASSIEAPSYRDEQYF
TGTGCCAGTAGTATAGAGGCCCCGTCGTATCGCGACGAGCAGTACTTC
>many|TRBD1|TRBV24-1|TRBJ1-5
CATSVGQGGNQPQHF
TGTGCCACCAGTGTCGGACAGGGGGGGAATCAGCCCCAGCATTTT
>many|TRBD2|TRBV2|TRBJ2-2
CASTAGVGSGELFF
TGTGCCAGCACGGCGGGAGTGGGTTCCGGGGAGCTGTTTTTT
>many|-|TRBV12-3/TRBV12-4|TRBJ1-2
CASRARTNYGYTF
TGTGCCAGCCGAGCCAGGACAAACTATGGCTACACCTTC